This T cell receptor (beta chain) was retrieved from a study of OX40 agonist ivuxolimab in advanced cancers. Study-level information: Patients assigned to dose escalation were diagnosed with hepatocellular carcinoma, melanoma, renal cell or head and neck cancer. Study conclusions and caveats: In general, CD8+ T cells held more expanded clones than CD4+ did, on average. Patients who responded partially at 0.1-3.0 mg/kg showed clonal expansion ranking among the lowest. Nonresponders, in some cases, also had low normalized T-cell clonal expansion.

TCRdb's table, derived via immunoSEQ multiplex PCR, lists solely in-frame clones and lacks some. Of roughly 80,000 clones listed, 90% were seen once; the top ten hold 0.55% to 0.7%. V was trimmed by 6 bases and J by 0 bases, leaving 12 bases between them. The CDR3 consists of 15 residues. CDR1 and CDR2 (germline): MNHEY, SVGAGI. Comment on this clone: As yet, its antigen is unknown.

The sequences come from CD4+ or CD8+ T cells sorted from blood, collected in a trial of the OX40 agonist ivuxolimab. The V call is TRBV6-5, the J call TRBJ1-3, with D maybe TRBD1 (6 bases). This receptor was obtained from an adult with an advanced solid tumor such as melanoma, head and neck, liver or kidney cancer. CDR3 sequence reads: CASRPGQLSGNTIYF. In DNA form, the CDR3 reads TGTGCCAGCAGACCCGGACAGCTCTCTGGAAACACCATATATTTT.